The table lists the clone carrying this T cell receptor (beta chain) with many counts. TCRdb passed the 5' RACE reads through MiXCR, listing each CDR3 protein once. The sample has a few hundred thousand distinct CDR3 sequences, under 25% seen once. The data stem from a study of CD8 T cells in ankylosing spondylitis. V shed 1 base, J shed 10 bases, and the junction held 8 bases outside the gene matches. CDR3 length: 15 amino acids. Germline assignment: CDR1 SGHAT and CDR2 FQNNGV. Specimen: blood, either unsorted or a sorted T cell fraction (not recorded which). The TCR comes from a female donor with ankylosing spondylitis or in good health (not recorded which). This sequence joins TRBV11-2 and TRBJ2-2; 8 bases line up with TRBD2. The CDR3 reads CASSLAGTSREELFF. CDR3 nucleotides: TGTGCCAGCAGCTTAGCCGGGACTAGTAGAGAGGAGCTGTTTTTT.